The next 20 T cell receptor beta chains were all read from a single sample in a study of T cells in Graves' hyperthyroidism and ophthalmopathy. TCR beta CDR3 regions were amplified from RNA. HTBI primers drove first-round RT-PCR of the TCR CDR3. In TCRdb, the multiplex PCR reads were re-called with MiXCR into one record per CDR3 protein. The sample holds around 300,000 distinct CDR3 sequences, roughly an eighth seen once. The sample taken for sequencing was blood. Receptors were obtained from a woman aged 40-49 years with Graves' ophthalmopathy.

There are many counts of this clonotype. The rearrangement uses TRBV29-1 and TRBJ1-5; D gene ambiguous. Trimming removed 4 bases at V and 2 bases at J, with 9 bases between. This CDR3 spans 13 amino acids. From germline, CDR1 is SQVTM and CDR2 ANQGSEA. CDR3 DNA: TGCAGCGTTGGGAATAGGGGCAATCAGCCCCAGCATTTT. Its translation is CSVGNRGNQPQHF.

In this sample, this clonotype turned up a few times. The gene calls are TRBV5-6 and TRBJ1-2, with D perhaps TRBD1 (5 bases). The V and J ends lost 4 bases and 1 base respectively, with 11 bases between them. The CDR3 runs to 14 residues. Germline CDR1 reads SGHDT; CDR2 reads YYEEEE. CDR3 sequence reads: CASSIGADNYGYTF. As DNA, the CDR3 is TGTGCCAGCAGCATTGGGGCAGATAACTATGGCTACACCTTC.

As to this clonotype: The junction does not match germline at one end; this may be a read error. The CDR3 loop reads CASSSPLAQGVVYAF. The CDR3 nucleotides read TGTGCCAGCAGTTCCCCGCTAGCACAGGGCGTCGTCTACGCCTTC. The rearrangement uses TRBV6-2 or TRBV6-3 and TRBJ1-2, with D maybe TRBD1 (6 bases). CDR3 size: 15 residues. Per the germline V gene, CDR1 is MNHEY and CDR2 is SVGEGT.

This clonotype was counted a few times. CDR3 nucleotides: TGCGCCAGCAGCTTGCTTCAGGGGAGGGATGGCTACACCTTC. This codes for CASSLLQGRDGYTF. The gene calls are TRBV5-1 and TRBJ1-2; maybe TRBD1 (6 bases). V lost 1 base to trimming and J lost 6 bases, with 13 bases between them. Germline lookup yields CDR1 SGHRS and CDR2 YFSETQ. The CDR3 extends over 14 amino acids.

Points on this clonotype: Mismatch with germline at one junction end may stem from a read error. The chain carries TRBV5-1 and TRBJ2-1; a weak D match, TRBD2 (6 bases). The CDR3 spans 15 residues. The V gene's germline CDR1 is SGHRS and CDR2 YFSETQ. The CDR3 sequence: CASSFKTGAYNEQFF. CDR3 in DNA: TGTGCCAGCAGCTTCAAAACGGGAGCCTACAATGAGCAGTTCTTC.

Details on this clonotype: A much more abundant neighbour one base away suggests this may be a read error. This sequence joins TRBV7-6 and TRBJ1-5; D is possibly TRBD1 (5 bases). V shed 1 base and J shed 7 bases, with 14 bases lying between them. The CDR3 length is 15 residues. Germline assignment: CDR1 SGHVS and CDR2 FNYEAQ. The CDR3 is CASSLEAWGRQPQHF. For the CDR3, the DNA is TGTGCCAGCAGCTTAGAGGCATGGGGCAGACAGCCCCAGCATTTT.

This clonotype has a count of ten or more. The CDR3 sequence: CASSPGTGGGRLAKNIQYF. CDR3 bases: TGTGCCAGCAGCCCTGGGACAGGAGGAGGCCGGCTAGCCAAAAACATTCAGTACTTC. V usage is TRBV11-2 and J usage is TRBJ2-4; 8 nucleotides agree with TRBD1. J gave up 0 bases and V 5 bases, and 15 bases lay outside the gene matches. Germline-derived CDR1 and CDR2 are SGHAT and FQNNGV. The CDR3 extends over 19 amino acids.

This clonotype appeared many times. J is TRBJ2-7 and V is TRBV11-2, with 11 bases lining up with TRBD2. This CDR3 is 15 amino acids long. V was clipped by 6 bases and J by 2 bases; unmatched bases: 6. Germline V gene lookup returns CDR1 SGHAT and CDR2 FQNNGV. In DNA, the CDR3 is TGTGCCAGCAGTCATATAGCGGGGGGGCCCTACGAGCAGTACTTC. Protein sequence: CASSHIAGGPYEQYF.

Comments on this clonotype: One base away lies a much larger clone, so this may be a sequencing read error. This rearrangement joins TRBV11-2 to TRBJ1-1, with D perhaps TRBD1 (6 bases). The germline V gene encodes CDR1 SGHAT and CDR2 FQNNGV. CDR3 length: 15 amino acids. The CDR3 DNA sequence: TGTGCCAGCAGCCAGTCAGGACAGTCGAACATTGAAGCTTTCTTT. It specifies CASSQSGQSNIEAFF.

The table lists this clonotype with many counts. V gene TRBV3-1 combines with J gene TRBJ2-5; D could derive from TRBD1 or TRBD2 (5 bases each). Germline CDR1 LGHDT, CDR2 YNNKEL (reference sequence). Trimming shortened V by 3 bases and J by 5 bases, and 13 bases separated the two germline ends. The CDR3 has 14 amino acids. CDR3 nucleotides: TGTGCCAGCAGCCAGATGGGGCTAGCCGAGACCCAGTACTTC. Encoded protein: CASSQMGLAETQYF.

This clonotype was counted many times. The chain recombines TRBV6-1 with TRBJ1-2; D ambiguous. Between the trimmed V and J ends, which lost 1 base and 6 bases, there was a span of 12 bases. Germline V CDR1 and CDR2: MNHNS, SASEGT. The CDR3 sequence is 14 residues long. CDR3 DNA: TGTGCCAGCAGTGAAGTAGGTTGGGCAGATGGCTACACCTTC. Translation gives CASSEVGWADGYTF.

This clonotype was observed many times. CDR3 nucleotide sequence: TGCAGTGCTAGACAGGTCTACAATGAGCAGTTCTTC. Translated, it gives CSARQVYNEQFF. V is TRBV20-1 and J is TRBJ2-1; D is uncertain. With 2 bases removed from V and 3 bases from J, the gap between germline ends came to 5 bases. CDR1 DFQATT and CDR2 SNEGSKA come from the germline V gene (reference sequence). This CDR3 contains 12 residues.

This clonotype was observed at least ten times. This chain uses TRBV5-1 with TRBJ2-2; 13 nucleotides agree with TRBD2. CDR1 and CDR2 (germline): SGHRS, YFSETQ. V trimming: 4 bases; J trimming: 7 bases; junction bases outside the gene matches: 4. The CDR3 is 15 amino acids. CDR3 coding DNA: TGCGCCAGCAGCGGACTAGCGGGGGCTATCGGGGAGCTGTTTTTT. It translates to CASSGLAGAIGELFF.

This clonotype was seen ten or more times. This chain links TRBV27 with TRBJ2-7; D may be TRBD1 (6 bases). Looked up from germline, CDR1 is MNHEY and CDR2 is SMNVEV (reference sequence). The CDR3 spans 13 residues. Trimming stripped 5 bases from V and 2 bases from J, with 10 bases between. This CDR3 reads CASSLGGTYEQYF. CDR3 DNA: TGTGCCAGCAGTCTAGGGGGTACCTACGAGCAGTACTTC.

This chain joins TRBV5-1 and TRBJ2-1; weak D call: TRBD1 (6 bases). The CDR3 is 15 residues long. CDR1 and CDR2 (germline): SGHRS, YFSETQ. V was clipped by 0 bases and J by 3 bases, with 10 bases between them. CDR3 region: CASSLGQGFYNEQFF. The DNA of the CDR3 is TGCGCCAGCAGCTTGGGTCAGGGGTTCTACAATGAGCAGTTCTTC.

The rearrangement uses TRBV4-2 and TRBJ2-7, with 9 bases lining up with TRBD2. The CDR3 totals 15 residues. With 1 base clipped from V and 3 bases from J, the junction kept 4 bases outside the gene matches. CDR1 and CDR2 (germline): LGHNA, YNFKEQ. DNA for the CDR3: TGTGCCAGCAGCCAAGCGGGACTAGCATTCTACGAGCAGTACTTC. It translates to CASSQAGLAFYEQYF.

Turning to this clonotype: Since a much larger clone is just one base distant, this may be a read error. J is TRBJ2-2 and V is TRBV10-3; D is unclear. The CDR3 loop spans 11 amino acids. Germline values: CDR1 ENHRY, CDR2 SYGVKD. The CDR3 DNA follows: TGTGTCACCTCATACACCGGGGAGCTGTTTTTT. Translating it yields CVTSYTGELFF.

In its sample, this clonotype was seen a few times. This chain joins TRBV19 and TRBJ2-2; TRBD2 matches 10 bases. Germline trimming cut 6 bases from V and 3 bases from J; bases unmatched to any gene: 4. The CDR3 is 15 residues long. Germline assignment: CDR1 LNHDA and CDR2 SQIVND (reference sequence). CDR3 nucleotide sequence: TGTGCCAGTAGAGGGGGACTAGCGTACACCGGGGAGCTGTTTTTT. Amino acids: CASRGGLAYTGELFF.

V and J are TRBV20-1 and TRBJ2-1, with TRBD2 matching 8 bases. There are 10 residues in the CDR3. Per the germline V gene, CDR1 is DFQATT and CDR2 is SNEGSKA (reference sequence). With 3 bases clipped from V and 14 bases from J, the junction kept 3 bases outside the gene matches. CDR3 DNA sequence: TGCAGTGCTAGCGGGGGGGTTGAGTTCTTC. Translation: CSASGGVEFF.

This clonotype was seen at least ten times. V is TRBV7-9 and J is TRBJ1-1, with TRBD1 matching 8 bases. CDR1 and CDR2 (germline): SEHNR, FQNEAQ (reference sequence). The CDR3 length is 16 residues. V lost 3 bases to trimming and J lost 1 base; unmatched junction nucleotides: 7. The CDR3 region has the DNA TGTGCCAGCAGCTTCCTGACAGGGGTACGGAACACTGAAGCTTTCTTT. Translating it yields CASSFLTGVRNTEAFF.